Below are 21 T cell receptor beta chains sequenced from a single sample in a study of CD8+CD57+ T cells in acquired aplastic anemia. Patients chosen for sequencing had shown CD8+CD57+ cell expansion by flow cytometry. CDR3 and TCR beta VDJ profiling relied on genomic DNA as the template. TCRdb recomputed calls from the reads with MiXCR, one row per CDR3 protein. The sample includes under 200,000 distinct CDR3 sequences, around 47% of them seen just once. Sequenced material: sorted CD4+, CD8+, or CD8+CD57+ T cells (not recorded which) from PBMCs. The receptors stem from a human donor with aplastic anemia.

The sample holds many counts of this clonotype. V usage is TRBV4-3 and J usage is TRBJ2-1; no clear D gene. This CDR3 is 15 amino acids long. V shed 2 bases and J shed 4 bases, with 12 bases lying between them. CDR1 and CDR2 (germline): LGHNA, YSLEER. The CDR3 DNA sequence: TGCGCCAGCAGCCAAAATTCAGGTTCATACAATGAGCAGTTCTTC. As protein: CASSQNSGSYNEQFF.

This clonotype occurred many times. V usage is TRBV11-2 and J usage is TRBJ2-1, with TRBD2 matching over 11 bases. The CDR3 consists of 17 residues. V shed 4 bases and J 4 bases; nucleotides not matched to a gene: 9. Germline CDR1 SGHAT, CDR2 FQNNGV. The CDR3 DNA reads TGTGCCAGCAGCTCCTCAGGTCCTAGCGGGGGGTACAATGAGCAGTTCTTC. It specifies CASSSSGPSGGYNEQFF.

This CDR3 is CAIQRGAGYEQYF. The CDR3 coding sequence is TGTGCCATCCAACGGGGGGCGGGGTACGAGCAGTACTTC. J is TRBJ2-7 and V is TRBV10-3; D possibly corresponds to TRBD2 (7 bases). The CDR3 length is 13 residues. Germline values: CDR1 ENHRY, CDR2 SYGVKD. V was pared by 8 bases and J by 4 bases, with 15 bases between.

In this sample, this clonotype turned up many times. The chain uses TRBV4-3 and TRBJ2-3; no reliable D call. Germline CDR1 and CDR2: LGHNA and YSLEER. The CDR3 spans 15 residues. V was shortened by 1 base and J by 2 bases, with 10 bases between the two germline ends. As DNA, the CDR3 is TGCGCCAGCAGCCAAGCCCTTCTGGACACAGATACGCAGTATTTT. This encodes CASSQALLDTDTQYF.

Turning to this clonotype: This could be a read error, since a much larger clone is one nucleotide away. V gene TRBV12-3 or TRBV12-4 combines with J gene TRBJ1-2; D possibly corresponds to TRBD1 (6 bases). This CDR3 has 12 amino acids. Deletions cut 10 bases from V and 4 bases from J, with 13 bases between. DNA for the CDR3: TGTGCCACCCCGGGGGGCGTCTATGGCTACACCTTC. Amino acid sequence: CATPGGVYGYTF.

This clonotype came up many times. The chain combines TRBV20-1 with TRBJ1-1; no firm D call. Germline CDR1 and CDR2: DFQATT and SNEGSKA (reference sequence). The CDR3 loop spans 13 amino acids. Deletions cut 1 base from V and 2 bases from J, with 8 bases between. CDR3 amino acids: CSARARTNTEAFF. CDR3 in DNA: TGCAGTGCTAGAGCCAGGACCAACACTGAAGCTTTCTTT.

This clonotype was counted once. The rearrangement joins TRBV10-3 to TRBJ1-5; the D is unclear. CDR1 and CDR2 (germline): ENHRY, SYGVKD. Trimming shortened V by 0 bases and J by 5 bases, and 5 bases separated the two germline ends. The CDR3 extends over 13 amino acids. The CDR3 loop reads CAISESEHQPQHF. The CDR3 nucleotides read TGTGCCATCAGTGAGTCAGAACATCAGCCCCAGCATTTT.

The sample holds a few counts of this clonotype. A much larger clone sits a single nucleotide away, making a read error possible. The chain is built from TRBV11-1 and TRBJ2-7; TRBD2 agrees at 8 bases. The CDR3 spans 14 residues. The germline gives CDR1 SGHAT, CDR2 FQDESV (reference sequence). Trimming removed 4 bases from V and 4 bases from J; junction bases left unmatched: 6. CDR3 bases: TGTGCCAGCAGCTCGTCTAGCGGGCCTTACGAGCAGTACTTC. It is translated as CASSSSSGPYEQYF.

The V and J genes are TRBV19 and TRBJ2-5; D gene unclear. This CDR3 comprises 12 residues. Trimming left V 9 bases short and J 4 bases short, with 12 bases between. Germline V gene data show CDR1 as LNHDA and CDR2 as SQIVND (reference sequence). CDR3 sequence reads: CASSRPPETQYF. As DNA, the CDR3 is TGTGCCAGCAGCCGCCCTCCAGAGACCCAGTACTTC.

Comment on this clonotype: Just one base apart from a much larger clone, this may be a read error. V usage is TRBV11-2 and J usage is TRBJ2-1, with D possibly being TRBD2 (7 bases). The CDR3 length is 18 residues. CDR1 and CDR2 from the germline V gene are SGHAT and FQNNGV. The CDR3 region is CASSLGGPGGGDDNEQLF. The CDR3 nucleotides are TGTGCCAGCAGCTTAGGGGGTCCGGGCGGGGGCGACGACAATGAGCAGCTCTTC.

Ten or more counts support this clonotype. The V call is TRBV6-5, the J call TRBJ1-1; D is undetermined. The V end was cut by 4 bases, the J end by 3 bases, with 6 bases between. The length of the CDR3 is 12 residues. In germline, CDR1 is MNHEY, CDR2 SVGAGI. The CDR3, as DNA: TGTGCCAGCAGTTTCAAGGACACTGAAGCTTTCTTT. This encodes CASSFKDTEAFF.

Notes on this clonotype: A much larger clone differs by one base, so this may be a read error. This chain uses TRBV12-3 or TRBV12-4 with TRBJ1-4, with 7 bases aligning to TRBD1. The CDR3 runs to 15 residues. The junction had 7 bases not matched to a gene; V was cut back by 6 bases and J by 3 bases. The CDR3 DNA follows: TGTGCCAGCAGCAGAGACAGGGCCGCTAATGAAAAACTGTTTTTT. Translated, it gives CASSRDRAANEKLFF.

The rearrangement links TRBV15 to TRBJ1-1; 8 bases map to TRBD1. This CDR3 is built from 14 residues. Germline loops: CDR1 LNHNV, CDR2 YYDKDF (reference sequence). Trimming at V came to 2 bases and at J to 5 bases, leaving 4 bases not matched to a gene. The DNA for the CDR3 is TGTGCCACCAGCAGACCCACAGGGGGGACTGAAGCTTTCTTT. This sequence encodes CATSRPTGGTEAFF.

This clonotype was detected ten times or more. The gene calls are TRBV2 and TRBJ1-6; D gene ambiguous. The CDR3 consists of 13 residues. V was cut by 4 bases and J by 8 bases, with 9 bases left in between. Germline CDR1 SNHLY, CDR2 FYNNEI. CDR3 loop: CASSVARDSPLHF. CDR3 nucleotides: TGTGCCAGCAGTGTTGCCCGTGATTCACCCCTCCACTTT. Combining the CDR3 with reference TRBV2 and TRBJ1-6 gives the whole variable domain EPEVTQTPSHQVTQMGQEVILRCVPISNHLYFYWYRQILGQKVEFLVSFYNNEISEKSEIFDDQFSVERPDGSNFTLKIRSTKLEDSAMYFCASSVARDSPLHFGNGTRLTVT.

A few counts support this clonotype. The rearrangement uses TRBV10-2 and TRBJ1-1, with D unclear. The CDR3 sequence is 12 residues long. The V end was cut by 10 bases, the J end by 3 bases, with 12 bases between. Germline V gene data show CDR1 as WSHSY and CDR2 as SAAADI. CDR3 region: CATVGLDTEAFF. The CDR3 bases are TGCGCCACCGTTGGGTTGGACACTGAAGCTTTCTTT.

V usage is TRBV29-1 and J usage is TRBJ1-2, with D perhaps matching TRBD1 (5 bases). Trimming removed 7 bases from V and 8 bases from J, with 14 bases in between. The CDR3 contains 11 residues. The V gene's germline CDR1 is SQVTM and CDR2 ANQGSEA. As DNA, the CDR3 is TGCAGCGGAGGAGGGCAGGGAGGCTACACCTTC. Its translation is CSGGGQGGYTF.

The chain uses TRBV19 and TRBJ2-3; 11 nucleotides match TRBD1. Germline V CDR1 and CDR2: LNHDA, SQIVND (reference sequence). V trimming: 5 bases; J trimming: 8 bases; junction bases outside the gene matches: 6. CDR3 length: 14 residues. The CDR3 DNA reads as TGTGCCAGTAGTGGGGTAGGGACAGGGGGTACGCAGTATTTT. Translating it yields CASSGVGTGGTQYF.

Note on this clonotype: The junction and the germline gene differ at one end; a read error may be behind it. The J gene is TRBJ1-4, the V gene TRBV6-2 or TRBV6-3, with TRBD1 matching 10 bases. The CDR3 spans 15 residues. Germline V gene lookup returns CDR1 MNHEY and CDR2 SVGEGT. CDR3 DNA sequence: TGTGCCAGCACCAGAGGGACAGGGGAGTCCGGAAAACTGTCTTTT. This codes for CASTRGTGESGKLSF.

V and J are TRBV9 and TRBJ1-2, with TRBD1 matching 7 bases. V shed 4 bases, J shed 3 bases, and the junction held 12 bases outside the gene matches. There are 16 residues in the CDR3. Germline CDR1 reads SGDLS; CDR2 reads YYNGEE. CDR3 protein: CASSTRQGGPDYGYTF. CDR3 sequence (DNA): TGTGCCAGCAGCACCAGACAGGGAGGACCCGACTATGGCTACACCTTC.

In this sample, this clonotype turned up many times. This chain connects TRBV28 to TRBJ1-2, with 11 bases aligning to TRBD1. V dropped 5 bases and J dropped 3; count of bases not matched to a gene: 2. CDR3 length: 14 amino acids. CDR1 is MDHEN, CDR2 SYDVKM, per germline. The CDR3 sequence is CASSGTGGYYGYTF. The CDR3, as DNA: TGTGCCAGCAGTGGGACAGGGGGATACTATGGCTACACCTTC.

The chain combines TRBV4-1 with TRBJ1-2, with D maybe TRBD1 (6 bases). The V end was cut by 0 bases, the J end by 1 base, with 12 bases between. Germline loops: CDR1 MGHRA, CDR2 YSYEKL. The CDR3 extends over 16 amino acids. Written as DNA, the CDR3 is TGCGCCAGCAGCCAAGATGGCGGGGGCATTAACTATGGCTACACCTTC. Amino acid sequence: CASSQDGGGINYGYTF.